This T cell receptor beta chain derives from a study of technical replicates of blood from a handful of donors. V shed 8 bases, J shed 6 bases, and the junction held 8 bases outside the gene matches. The germline gives CDR1 SGHTA, CDR2 FQGNSA. This CDR3 region has 13 residues. Clones were read by immunoSEQ multiplex PCR, and TCRdb kept only the in-frame ones, dropping some. The sample yields some 80,000 clones, roughly 94% seen once. The receptor comes from a human donor in good health. The sequencing input was T cells isolated from PBMCs. The chain couples TRBV7-2 to TRBJ2-3; 7 bases map to TRBD1. CDR3 DNA: TGTGCCAGCTCCGGCAGGGGGTTCGATACGCAGTATTTT. Translated, it gives CASSGRGFDTQYF.